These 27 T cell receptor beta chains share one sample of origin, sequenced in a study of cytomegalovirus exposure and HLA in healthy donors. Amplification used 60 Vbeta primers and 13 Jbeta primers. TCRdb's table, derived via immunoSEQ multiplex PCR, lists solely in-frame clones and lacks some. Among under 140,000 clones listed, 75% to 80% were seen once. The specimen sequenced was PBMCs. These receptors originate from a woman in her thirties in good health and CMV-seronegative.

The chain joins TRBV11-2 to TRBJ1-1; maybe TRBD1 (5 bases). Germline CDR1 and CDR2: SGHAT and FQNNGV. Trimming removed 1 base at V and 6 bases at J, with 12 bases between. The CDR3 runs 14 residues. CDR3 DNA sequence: TGTGCCAGCAGCTTAGTCGGGGGAAGGGCTGAAGCTTTCTTT. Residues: CASSLVGGRAEAFF.

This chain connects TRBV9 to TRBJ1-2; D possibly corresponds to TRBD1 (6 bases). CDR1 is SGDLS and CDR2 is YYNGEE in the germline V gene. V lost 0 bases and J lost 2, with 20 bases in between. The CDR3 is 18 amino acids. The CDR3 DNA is TGTGCCAGCAGCGTAGCTCCCCACCACAGGGTTTGGAACTATGGCTACACCTTC. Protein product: CASSVAPHHRVWNYGYTF.

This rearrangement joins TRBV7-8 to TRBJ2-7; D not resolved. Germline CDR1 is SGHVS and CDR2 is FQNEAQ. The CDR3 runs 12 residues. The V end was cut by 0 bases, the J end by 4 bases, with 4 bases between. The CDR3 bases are TGTGCCAGCAGCTTAGCTCCTTACGAGCAGTACTTC. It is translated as CASSLAPYEQYF.

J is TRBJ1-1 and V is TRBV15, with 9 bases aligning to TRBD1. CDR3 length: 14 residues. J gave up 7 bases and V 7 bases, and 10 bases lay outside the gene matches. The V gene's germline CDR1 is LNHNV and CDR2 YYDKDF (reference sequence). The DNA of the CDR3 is TGTGCCACCACTCCGGGACAGGGAAAAGTTGAAGCTTTCTTT. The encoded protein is CATTPGQGKVEAFF.

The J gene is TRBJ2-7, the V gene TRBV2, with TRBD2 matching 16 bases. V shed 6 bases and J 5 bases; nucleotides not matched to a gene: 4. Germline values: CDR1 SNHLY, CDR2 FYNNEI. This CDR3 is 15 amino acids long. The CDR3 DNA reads TGTGCCAGCAGGGGACTAGCGGGAGGGCTCCACGAGCAGTACTTC. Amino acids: CASRGLAGGLHEQYF. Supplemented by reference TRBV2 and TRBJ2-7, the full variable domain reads EPEVTQTPSHQVTQMGQEVILRCVPISNHLYFYWYRQILGQKVEFLVSFYNNEISEKSEIFDDQFSVERPDGSNFTLKIRSTKLEDSAMYFCASRGLAGGLHEQYFGPGTRLTVT.

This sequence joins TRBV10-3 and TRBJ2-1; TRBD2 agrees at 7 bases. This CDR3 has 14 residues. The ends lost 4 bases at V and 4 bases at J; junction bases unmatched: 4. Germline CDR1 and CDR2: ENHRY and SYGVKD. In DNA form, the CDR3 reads TGTGCCATCAGTGTAGGCGGGAGTTACAATGAGCAGTTCTTC. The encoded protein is CAISVGGSYNEQFF.

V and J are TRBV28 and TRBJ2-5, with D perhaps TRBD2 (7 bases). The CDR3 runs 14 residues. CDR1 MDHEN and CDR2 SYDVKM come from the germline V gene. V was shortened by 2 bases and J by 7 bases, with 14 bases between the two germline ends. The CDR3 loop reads CASSLIRGRGTQYF. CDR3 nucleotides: TGTGCCAGCAGTTTAATAAGGGGGAGGGGGACCCAGTACTTC.

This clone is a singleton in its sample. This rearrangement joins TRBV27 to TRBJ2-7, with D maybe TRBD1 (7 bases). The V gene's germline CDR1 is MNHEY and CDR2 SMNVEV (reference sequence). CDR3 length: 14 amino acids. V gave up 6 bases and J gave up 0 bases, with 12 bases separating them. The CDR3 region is CASSSGGISYEQYF. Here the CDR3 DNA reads TGTGCCAGCAGCTCAGGGGGGATCTCCTACGAGCAGTACTTC.

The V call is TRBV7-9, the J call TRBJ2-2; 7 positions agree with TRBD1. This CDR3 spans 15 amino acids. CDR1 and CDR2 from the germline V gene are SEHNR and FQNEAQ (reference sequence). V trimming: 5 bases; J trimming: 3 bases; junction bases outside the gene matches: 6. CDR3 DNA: TGTGCCAGCAGCCCCCGGGACAGTTACACCGGGGAGCTGTTTTTT. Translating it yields CASSPRDSYTGELFF.

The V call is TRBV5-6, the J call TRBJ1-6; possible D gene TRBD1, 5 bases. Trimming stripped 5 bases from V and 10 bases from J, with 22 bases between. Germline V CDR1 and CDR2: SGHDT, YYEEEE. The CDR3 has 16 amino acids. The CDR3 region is CASSWGGPSGESPLHF. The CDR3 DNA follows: TGTGCCAGCAGTTGGGGGGGTCCATCCGGGGAGTCACCCCTCCACTTT.

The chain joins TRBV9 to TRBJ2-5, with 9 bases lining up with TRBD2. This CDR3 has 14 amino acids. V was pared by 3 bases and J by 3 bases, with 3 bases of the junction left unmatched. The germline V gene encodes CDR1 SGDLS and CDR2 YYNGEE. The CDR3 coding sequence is TGTGCCAGCAGCGGGGCTAGCGGGAAAGAGACCCAGTACTTC. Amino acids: CASSGASGKETQYF.

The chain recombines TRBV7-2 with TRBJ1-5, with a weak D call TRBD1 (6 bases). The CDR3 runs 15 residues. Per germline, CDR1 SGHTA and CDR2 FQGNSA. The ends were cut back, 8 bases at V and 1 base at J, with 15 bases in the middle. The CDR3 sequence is CASAFSGGSNQPQHF. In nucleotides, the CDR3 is TGTGCCAGCGCCTTTTCGGGGGGCAGCAATCAGCCCCAGCATTTT. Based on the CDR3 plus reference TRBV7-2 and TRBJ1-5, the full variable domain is GAGVSQSPSNKVTEKGKDVELRCDPISGHTALYWYRQSLGQGLEFLIYFQGNSAPDKSGLPSDRFSAERTGGSVSTLTIQRTQQEDSAVYLCASAFSGGSNQPQHFGDGTRLSIL.

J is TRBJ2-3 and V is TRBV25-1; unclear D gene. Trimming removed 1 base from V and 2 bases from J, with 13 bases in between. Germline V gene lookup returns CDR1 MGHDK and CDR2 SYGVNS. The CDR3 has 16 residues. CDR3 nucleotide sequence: TGTGCCAGCAGTGAATGGGCAGGCGCCAACACAGATACGCAGTATTTT. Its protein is CASSEWAGANTDTQYF.

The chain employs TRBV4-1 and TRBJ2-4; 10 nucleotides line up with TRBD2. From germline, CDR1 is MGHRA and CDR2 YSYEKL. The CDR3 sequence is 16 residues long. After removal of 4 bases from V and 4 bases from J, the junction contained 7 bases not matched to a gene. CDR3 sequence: CASSPVRTSGKNIQYF. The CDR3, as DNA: TGCGCCAGCAGCCCAGTTAGGACTAGCGGAAAAAACATTCAGTACTTC.

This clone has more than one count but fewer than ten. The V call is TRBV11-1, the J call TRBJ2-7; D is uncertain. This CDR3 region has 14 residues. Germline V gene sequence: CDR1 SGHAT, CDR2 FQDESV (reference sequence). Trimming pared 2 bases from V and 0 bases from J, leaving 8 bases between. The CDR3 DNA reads TGTGCCAGCAGCTTATTAGAACTCTCCTACGAGCAGTACTTC. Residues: CASSLLELSYEQYF.

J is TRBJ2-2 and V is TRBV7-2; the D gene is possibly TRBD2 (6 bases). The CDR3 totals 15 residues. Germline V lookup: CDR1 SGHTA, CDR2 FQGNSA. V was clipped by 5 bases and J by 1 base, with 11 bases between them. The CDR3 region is CASSLWRGNTGELFF. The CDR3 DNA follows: TGTGCCAGCAGCCTCTGGCGGGGGAACACCGGGGAGCTGTTTTTT.

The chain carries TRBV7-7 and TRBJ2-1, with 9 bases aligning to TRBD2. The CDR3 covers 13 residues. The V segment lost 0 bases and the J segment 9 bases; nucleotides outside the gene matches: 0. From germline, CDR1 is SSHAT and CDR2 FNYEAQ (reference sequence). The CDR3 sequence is CASSLAAGGEQFF. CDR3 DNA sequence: TGTGCCAGCAGCTTAGCAGCGGGGGGTGAGCAGTTCTTC.

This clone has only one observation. The CDR3: CASSSRETGELFF. The CDR3 DNA reads as TGTGCCAGCAGCTCTAGGGAGACCGGGGAGCTGTTTTTT. The rearrangement joins TRBV7-6 to TRBJ2-2, with a possible D match to TRBD2 (5 bases). CDR3 length equals 13 residues. Trimming shortened V by 4 bases and J by 5 bases, and 8 bases separated the two germline ends. Germline V gene sequence: CDR1 SGHVS, CDR2 FNYEAQ.

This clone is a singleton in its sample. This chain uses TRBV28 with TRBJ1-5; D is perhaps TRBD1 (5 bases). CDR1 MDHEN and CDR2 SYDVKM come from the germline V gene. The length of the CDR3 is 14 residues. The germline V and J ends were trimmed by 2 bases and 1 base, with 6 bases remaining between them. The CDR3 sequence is CASSLAGSNQPQHF. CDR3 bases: TGTGCCAGCAGTTTAGCAGGGAGCAATCAGCCCCAGCATTTT.

CDR3 nucleotide sequence: TGTGCCTGGACGCAGGGCCCCCCCTACGAGCAGTACTTC. Translation: CAWTQGPPYEQYF. The V and J genes are TRBV30 and TRBJ2-7, with D maybe TRBD1 (5 bases). Germline V gene lookup returns CDR1 GTSNPN and CDR2 SVGIG (reference sequence). Trimming took off 4 bases at V and 2 bases at J, with 12 bases between the two ends. The CDR3 contains 13 residues.

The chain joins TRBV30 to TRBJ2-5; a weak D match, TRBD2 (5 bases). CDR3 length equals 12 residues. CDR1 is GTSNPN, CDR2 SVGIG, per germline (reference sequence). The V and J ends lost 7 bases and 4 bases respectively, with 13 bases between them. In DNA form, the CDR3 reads TGTGCCTTTACAAGGGCGGGAGAGACCCAGTACTTC. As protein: CAFTRAGETQYF.

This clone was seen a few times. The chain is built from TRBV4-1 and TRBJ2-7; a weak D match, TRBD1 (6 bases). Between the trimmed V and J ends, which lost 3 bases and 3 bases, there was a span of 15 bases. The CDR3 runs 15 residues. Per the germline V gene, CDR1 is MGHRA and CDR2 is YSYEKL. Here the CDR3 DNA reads TGCGCCAGCAGCCATCCTCAGACAGGTGACTACGAGCAGTACTTC. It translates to CASSHPQTGDYEQYF.

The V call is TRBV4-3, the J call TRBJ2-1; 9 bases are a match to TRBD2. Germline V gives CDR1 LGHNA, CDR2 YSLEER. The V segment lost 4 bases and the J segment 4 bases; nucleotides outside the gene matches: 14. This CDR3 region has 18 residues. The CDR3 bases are TGCGCCAGCAGCCTAGAAGCAGTAGCGGGAGCTGTTTACAATGAGCAGTTCTTC. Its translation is CASSLEAVAGAVYNEQFF.

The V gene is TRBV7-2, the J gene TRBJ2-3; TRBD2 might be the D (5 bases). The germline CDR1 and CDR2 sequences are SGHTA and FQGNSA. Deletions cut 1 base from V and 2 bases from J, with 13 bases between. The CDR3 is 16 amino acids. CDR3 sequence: CASSLGEGVFTDTQYF. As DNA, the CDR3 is TGTGCCAGCAGCTTAGGCGAGGGAGTCTTCACAGATACGCAGTATTTT.

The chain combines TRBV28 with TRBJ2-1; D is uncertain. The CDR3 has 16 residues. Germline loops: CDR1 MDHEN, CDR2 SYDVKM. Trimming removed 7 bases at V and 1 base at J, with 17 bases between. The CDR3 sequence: CASNPKAGWSYNEQFF. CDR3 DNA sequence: TGTGCCAGCAACCCTAAGGCAGGATGGTCCTACAATGAGCAGTTCTTC.

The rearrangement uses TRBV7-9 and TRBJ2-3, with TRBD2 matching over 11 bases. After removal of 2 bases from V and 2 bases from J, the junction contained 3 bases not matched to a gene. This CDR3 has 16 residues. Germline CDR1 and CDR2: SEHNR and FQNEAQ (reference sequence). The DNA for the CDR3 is TGTGCCAGCAGCTTATTAGCGGGGGGGAACACAGATACGCAGTATTTT. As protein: CASSLLAGGNTDTQYF.

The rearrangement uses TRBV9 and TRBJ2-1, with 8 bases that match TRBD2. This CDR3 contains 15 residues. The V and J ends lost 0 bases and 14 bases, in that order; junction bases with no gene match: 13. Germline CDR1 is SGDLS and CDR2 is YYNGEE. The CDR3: CASSVGGGGQPEEFF. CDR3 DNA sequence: TGTGCCAGCAGCGTAGGTGGCGGGGGGCAACCGGAGGAGTTCTTC.